Below are 14 T cell receptor beta chains sequenced from a single sample in a study of OX40 agonist ivuxolimab in advanced cancers. TCRdb's table, derived via immunoSEQ multiplex PCR, lists solely in-frame clones and lacks some. The sample lists roughly 93,000 clones, 91% seen once, with approximately 1.5% in the top ten. The sequences come from CD4+ or CD8+ T cells sorted from blood, collected in a trial of the OX40 agonist ivuxolimab. These receptor sequences come from an adult with an advanced solid tumor such as melanoma, head and neck, liver or kidney cancer.

This clone was picked up a small number of times. This chain links TRBV5-1 with TRBJ2-1; 9 nucleotides align to TRBD2. Trimming cost V 4 bases and J 8 bases; bases outside gene matches: 10. The CDR3 extends over 15 amino acids. Germline V CDR1 and CDR2: SGHRS, YFSETQ. CDR3 amino acids: CASSPRGRGGDEQFF. DNA of the CDR3: TGCGCCAGCAGCCCCCGTGGTCGCGGGGGGGATGAGCAGTTCTTC.

The V and J genes are TRBV4-3 and TRBJ2-1; TRBD1 might be the D (6 bases). The germline gives CDR1 LGHNA, CDR2 YSLEER. This CDR3 is 18 amino acids long. V was cut by 1 base and J by 6 bases, with 22 bases left in between. CDR3 DNA: TGCGCCAGCAGCCAAGGTTGGACCGGGACAAGTTTCTCCAATGAGCAGTTCTTC. Translating it yields CASSQGWTGTSFSNEQFF.

V is TRBV5-1 and J is TRBJ1-4; tentatively, D is TRBD1 (5 bases). CDR1 SGHRS and CDR2 YFSETQ come from the germline V gene. Trimming stripped 0 bases from V and 7 bases from J, with 16 bases between. This CDR3 is built from 16 residues. CDR3: CASSLGDWGPGEKLFF. The CDR3 DNA is TGCGCCAGCAGCTTGGGGGACTGGGGACCGGGTGAAAAACTGTTTTTT.

The chain carries TRBV4-1 and TRBJ1-4; unclear D gene. Germline loops: CDR1 MGHRA, CDR2 YSYEKL. The CDR3 totals 13 residues. V lost 6 bases, J lost 2 bases, and 7 bases lay in between. The chain's CDR3 is CASRGWTNEKLFF. The DNA of the CDR3 is TGCGCCAGCAGAGGGTGGACTAATGAAAAACTGTTTTTT.

V usage is TRBV6-1 and J usage is TRBJ2-3; D remains ambiguous. Germline V gene lookup returns CDR1 MNHNS and CDR2 SASEGT. The V and J ends lost 10 bases and 3 bases respectively, with 14 bases between them. The CDR3 sequence is 13 residues long. The CDR3 spells CAIYDPYTDTQYF. The DNA of the CDR3 is TGTGCCATCTACGACCCTTATACAGATACGCAGTATTTT.

V and J are TRBV5-1 and TRBJ2-3; 10 bases line up with TRBD2. The V gene's germline CDR1 is SGHRS and CDR2 YFSETQ. V lost 6 bases, J lost 4 bases, and 8 bases stayed unmatched. The CDR3 is 15 amino acids. The CDR3 DNA sequence: TGCGCCAGCAAAGCCCTAGCGGGAGTTCCAGATACGCAGTATTTT. Translating it yields CASKALAGVPDTQYF. The entire variable domain, with the rest obtained from reference TRBV5-1 and TRBJ2-3, is as follows: KAGVTQTPRYLIKTRGQQVTLSCSPISGHRSVSWYQQTPGQGLQFLFEYFSETQRNKGNFPGRFSGRQFSNSRSEMNVSTLELGDSALYLCASKALAGVPDTQYFGPGTRLTVL.

This sequence joins TRBV30 and TRBJ2-2; 9 nucleotides match TRBD1. This CDR3 has 14 amino acids. Trimming cost V 5 bases and J 7 bases; bases outside gene matches: 8. Germline V CDR1 and CDR2: GTSNPN, SVGIG (reference sequence). The CDR3 DNA reads TGTGCCTGGTCTTCTGGGACAGGGCTCGGGGAGCTGTTTTTT. It specifies CAWSSGTGLGELFF. Combining the CDR3 with reference TRBV30 and TRBJ2-2 gives the whole variable domain SQTIHQWPATLVQPVGSPLSLECTVEGTSNPNLYWYRQAAGRGLQLLFYSVGIGQISSEVPQNLSASRPQDRQFILSSKKLLLSDSGFYLCAWSSGTGLGELFFGEGSRLTVL.

The chain is built from TRBV6-1 and TRBJ2-1; tentatively, D is TRBD2 (5 bases). CDR3 size: 13 residues. V was shortened by 7 bases and J by 12 bases, with 19 bases between the two germline ends. Looked up from germline, CDR1 is MNHNS and CDR2 is SASEGT. The CDR3 DNA reads TGTGCCAGCAAACCATCGGCGGGTCACGGGCAGTTCTTC. It specifies CASKPSAGHGQFF.

CDR3 in amino acids: CASTLSPGYTEAFF. For the CDR3, the DNA is TGTGCCAGCACCCTATCCCCGGGGTACACTGAAGCTTTCTTT. The chain recombines TRBV28 with TRBJ1-1, with D unclear. This CDR3 spans 14 amino acids. CDR1 is MDHEN, CDR2 SYDVKM, per germline. Trimming took off 7 bases at V and 3 bases at J, with 15 bases between the two ends.

The rearrangement uses TRBV10-3 and TRBJ1-4; possible D gene TRBD1, 5 bases. The CDR3 consists of 14 residues. V gave up 4 bases and J gave up 8 bases, with 14 bases separating them. Germline CDR1 ENHRY, CDR2 SYGVKD. For the CDR3, the DNA is TGTGCCATCAGTGGAGGGGCTGCTTACGAAAAACTGTTTTTT. Encoded protein: CAISGGAAYEKLFF.

The rearrangement links TRBV5-4 to TRBJ2-1; 11 nucleotides line up with TRBD2. The ends lost 0 bases at V and 5 bases at J; junction bases unmatched: 7. The germline V gene has CDR1 SGHNT and CDR2 YYREEE (reference sequence). The CDR3 extends over 17 amino acids. CDR3 DNA sequence: TGTGCCAGCAGCTTGGGTGGTAGCGGGAGGGCTAACAATGAGCAGTTCTTC. It specifies CASSLGGSGRANNEQFF.

The rearrangement uses TRBV6-1 and TRBJ2-1, with TRBD2 matching 11 bases. The CDR3 runs 17 residues. Germline CDR1 is MNHNS and CDR2 is SASEGT. V shed 8 bases, J shed 6 bases, and the junction held 15 bases outside the gene matches. The CDR3 loop is CASRGVSGRADANEQFF. For the CDR3, the DNA is TGTGCCAGCCGTGGGGTTAGCGGGAGGGCCGATGCCAATGAGCAGTTCTTC.

The chain employs TRBV28 and TRBJ1-3; the D is unclear. Germline CDR1 is MDHEN and CDR2 is SYDVKM. Trimming removed 6 bases from V and 1 base from J, with 7 bases in between. This CDR3 spans 13 amino acids. CDR3 DNA: TGTGCCAGCAGATTCAGGTCTGGAAACACCATATATTTT. As protein: CASRFRSGNTIYF.

This rearrangement joins TRBV5-1 to TRBJ1-5; D gene unclear. The CDR3 runs 15 residues. Trimming cost V 7 bases and J 3 bases, with 17 bases left between them. The germline V gene has CDR1 SGHRS and CDR2 YFSETQ. The CDR3 loop is CASAEGSANNQPQHF. CDR3 nucleotides: TGCGCCAGCGCCGAAGGGTCAGCCAACAATCAGCCCCAGCATTTT.